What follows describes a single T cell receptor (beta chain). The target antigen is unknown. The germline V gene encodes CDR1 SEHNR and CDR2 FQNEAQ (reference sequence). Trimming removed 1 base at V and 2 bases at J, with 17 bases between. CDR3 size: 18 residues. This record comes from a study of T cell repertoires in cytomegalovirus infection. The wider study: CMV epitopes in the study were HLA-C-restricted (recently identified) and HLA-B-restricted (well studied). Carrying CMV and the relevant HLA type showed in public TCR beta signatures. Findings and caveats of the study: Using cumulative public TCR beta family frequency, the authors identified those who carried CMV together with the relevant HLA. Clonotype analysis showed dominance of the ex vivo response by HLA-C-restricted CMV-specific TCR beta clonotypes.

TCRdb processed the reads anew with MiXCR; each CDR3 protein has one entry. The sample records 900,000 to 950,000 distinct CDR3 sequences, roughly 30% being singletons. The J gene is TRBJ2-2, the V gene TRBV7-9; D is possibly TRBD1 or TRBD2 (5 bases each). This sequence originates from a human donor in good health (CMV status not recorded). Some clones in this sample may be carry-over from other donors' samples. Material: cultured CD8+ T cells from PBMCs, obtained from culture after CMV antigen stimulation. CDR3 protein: CASSLEWVGTENTGELFF. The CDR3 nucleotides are TGTGCCAGCAGCTTAGAGTGGGTCGGGACCGAAAACACCGGGGAGCTGTTTTTT.